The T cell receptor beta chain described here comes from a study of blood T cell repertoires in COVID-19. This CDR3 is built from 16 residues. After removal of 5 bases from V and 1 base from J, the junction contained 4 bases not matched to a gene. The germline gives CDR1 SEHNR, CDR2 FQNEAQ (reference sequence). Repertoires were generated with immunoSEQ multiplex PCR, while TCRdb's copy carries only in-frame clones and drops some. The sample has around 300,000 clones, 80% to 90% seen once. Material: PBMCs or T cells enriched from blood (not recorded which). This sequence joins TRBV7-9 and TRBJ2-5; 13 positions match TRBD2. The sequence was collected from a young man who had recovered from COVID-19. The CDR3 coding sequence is TGTGCCAGCAGCCCGGGACTAGCGGGGACCCAAGAGACCCAGTACTTC. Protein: CASSPGLAGTQETQYF.